This T cell receptor beta chain was profiled in a study of T cells in Graves' hyperthyroidism and ophthalmopathy (dated by TCRdb to the late 2010s). Background on the whole study: TCR V-J signatures able to tell the groups apart were searched for in a discovery cohort of 90 to 100 patients, of whom approximately 40 had Graves' ophthalmopathy and some 60 had stable Graves' hyperthyroidism. The 85 to 100 discovery patients were divided at random into training and test sets in a 7:3 ratio. TCR Vbeta CDR3 sequencing of approximately 140 peripheral blood samples (over 40 ophthalmopathy, roughly 72 hyperthyroidism and around 17 progressor patients) is reported in the paper. An independent validation cohort of about 19 hyperthyroidism patients and 17 patients who later progressed to ophthalmopathy tested prospective prediction of ophthalmopathy. Following sampling, methimazole starting at 30 mg daily was given to hyperthyroidism patients, and high-dose intravenous methylprednisolone was given to ophthalmopathy patients. Thyroid tissue and blood T-cell repertoires from six Graves' hyperthyroidism patients were also compared in the study. Study-wide conclusions, independent of this receptor: Most expanded thyroid clonotypes (frequency above 0.001) were also found in blood, which suggests that blood repertoires may mirror thyroid immune responses. No statistical method was used to fix the sample size in advance, and group allocation was not hidden from the investigators. In cross-validation, a model built on a 13 V-J signature told ophthalmopathy apart from stable hyperthyroidism with 85% to 90% sensitivity and about 81% specificity, and in testing the same model reached 80%/75%. In validation, the model predicted progression to ophthalmopathy a median of about 6.8 months before onset, with 65% to 71% sensitivity and almost 75% specificity.

Exclusion was applied to patients with uncontrolled infections, other autoimmune diseases, pregnancy or lactation. Clinical symptoms, serum thyroxine and TRAb, thyroid ultrasound, and orbital computed tomography formed the basis for the diagnoses. Trizol reagent was used to extract total RNA, and RNA quality was then checked on an Agilent 2100 Bioanalyzer. A note on this clonotype: The antigen this receptor binds is unknown. A read error may be the cause here, since a much bigger clone is one base away.

Reading from cysteine to phenylalanine, the CDR3 counts 15 amino acids. Of all the DNA, just the CDR3 is kept, 45 bases in frame from base 1. The germline V gene specifies SGHRS as CDR1 and YFSETQ as CDR2. Amplification of TCR beta CDR3 regions was carried out from RNA transcripts. The TCR CDR3 was subjected to a first round of RT-PCR using the HTBI primer set and the Qiagen OneStep RT-PCR kit. Libraries were constructed in a second round of multiplex PCR, after which size selection and purification were carried out. Sequencing of the libraries was done on an Illumina HiSeq2000 using paired-end 100 bp reads. Per the authors' processing: SOAPnuke was used to process the raw data, throwing out any read that contained adapters or uncalled bases, had a mean Phred below 15, or lacked an exact constant-primer or identifier match. COPE v1.2.5 was used to merge the high-quality paired reads, and each unique nucleotide sequence was defined as a clonotype. Clonotypes were aligned to IMGT TRBV, TRBD and TRBJ reference segments using MiTCR v1.1. The analysis included only V-J combinations with a frequency above 0.0001, which together covered roughly 99% of the repertoires. A TCS score was defined as the ratio between F50 (clonal expansion) and ExV (chaos), using BLOSUM62-based TCRdist between CDR3 peptides within each V-J. Welch's t-statistics and random forest reduced around 510 V-J features to 10 to 15, which were used in a naive Bayes classifier (R e1071). The Morisita-Horn index was used to measure how similar the thyroid and blood repertoires were. TCRdb's own reprocessing of the public reads used fastp at Q25 and MiXCR and kept productive beta chains. Identical CDR3 proteins give one entry, which carries the most common genes and DNA. TCRdb, rather than the study authors, made the V and J calls. The sample includes 550,000 to 600,000 distinct CDR3 sequences, with around 45% observed a single time. The ten largest clones capture 15% to 20% of the sample.

The rearranged segments are TRBV5-1 and TRBJ2-5; 7 bases in between match TRBD2. The clonotype originates from an adult woman with Graves' disease, either hyperthyroidism or ophthalmopathy (not recorded which). The sequencing sample was made of peripheral blood or thyroid tissue (not recorded which). The CDR3 loop reads CTSNKGGRSGETQYF. In nucleotides, the sequence is TGCACCAGCAACAAGGGAGGCCGTAGCGGGGAGACCCAGTACTTC.